This T cell receptor (beta chain) originates from a study of naive and memory T cell subsets. V dropped 3 bases and J dropped 4; count of bases not matched to a gene: 12. Germline V gene data show CDR1 as SGHKS and CDR2 as YYEKEE (reference sequence). This CDR3 region has 16 residues. This clonotype was counted only a few times. Its matching antigen is unknown. Study-level findings and limits: Especially in CD8 cells, naive repertoires contained a few larger clonotypes, possibly CD45RA-re-expressing memory cells.

Cells stained for CD3, CD4, CD8, CD45RA, CD27 and viability were sorted into four CD45RA/CD27 subsets. The beta constant-region primer was an equimolar mix of two oligonucleotides covering TRBC1 and TRBC2. Each CDR3 protein gets one entry after TCRdb re-called the UMI-ligation and nested PCR reads with MiXCR. The table lists 130,000 to 150,000 distinct CDR3 sequences, 17% of them singletons. This receptor was obtained from a human donor in good health. The chain combines TRBV5-5 with TRBJ2-5, with 7 bases matching TRBD1. Specimen: naive CD4+ T cells from blood. CDR3 sequence reads: CASSYPGTARGETQYF. The CDR3 DNA reads as TGTGCCAGCAGCTATCCCGGGACAGCCCGAGGAGAGACCCAGTACTTC.